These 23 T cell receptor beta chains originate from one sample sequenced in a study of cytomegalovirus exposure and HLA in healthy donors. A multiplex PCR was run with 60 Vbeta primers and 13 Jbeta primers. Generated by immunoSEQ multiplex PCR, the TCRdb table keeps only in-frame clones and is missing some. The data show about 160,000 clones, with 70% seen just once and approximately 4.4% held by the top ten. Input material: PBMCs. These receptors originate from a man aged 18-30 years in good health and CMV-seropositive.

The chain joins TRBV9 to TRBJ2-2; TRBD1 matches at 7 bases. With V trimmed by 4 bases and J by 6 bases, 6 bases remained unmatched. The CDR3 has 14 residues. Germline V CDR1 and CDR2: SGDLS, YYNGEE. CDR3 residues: CASSTRQGPGELFF. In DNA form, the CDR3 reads TGTGCCAGCAGCACCCGACAGGGCCCCGGGGAGCTGTTTTTT.

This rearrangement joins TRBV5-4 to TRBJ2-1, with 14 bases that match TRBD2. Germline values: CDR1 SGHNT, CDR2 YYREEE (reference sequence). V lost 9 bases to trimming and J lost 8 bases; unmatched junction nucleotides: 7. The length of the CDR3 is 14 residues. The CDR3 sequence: CATTGLAGVHEQFF. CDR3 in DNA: TGTGCCACGACGGGACTAGCGGGAGTCCATGAGCAGTTCTTC.

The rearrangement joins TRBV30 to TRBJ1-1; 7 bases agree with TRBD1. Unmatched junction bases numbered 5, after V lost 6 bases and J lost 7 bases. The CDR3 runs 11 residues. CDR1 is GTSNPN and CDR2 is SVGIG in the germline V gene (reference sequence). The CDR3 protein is CACEQGFEAFF. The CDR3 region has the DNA TGTGCCTGTGAACAGGGGTTTGAAGCTTTCTTT.

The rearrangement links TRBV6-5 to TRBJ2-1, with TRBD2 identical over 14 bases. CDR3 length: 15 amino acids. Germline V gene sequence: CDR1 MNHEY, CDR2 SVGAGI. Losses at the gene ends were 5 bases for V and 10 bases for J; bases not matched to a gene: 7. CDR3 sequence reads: CASSPGTSGSREQFF. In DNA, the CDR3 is TGTGCCAGCAGTCCAGGGACTAGCGGGAGTAGAGAGCAGTTCTTC.

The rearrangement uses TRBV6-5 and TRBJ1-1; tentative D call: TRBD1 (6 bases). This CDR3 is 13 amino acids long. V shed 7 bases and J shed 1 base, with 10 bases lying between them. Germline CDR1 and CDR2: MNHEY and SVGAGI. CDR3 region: CASKKTGNTEAFF. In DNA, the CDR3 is TGTGCCAGCAAGAAGACAGGGAACACTGAAGCTTTCTTT.

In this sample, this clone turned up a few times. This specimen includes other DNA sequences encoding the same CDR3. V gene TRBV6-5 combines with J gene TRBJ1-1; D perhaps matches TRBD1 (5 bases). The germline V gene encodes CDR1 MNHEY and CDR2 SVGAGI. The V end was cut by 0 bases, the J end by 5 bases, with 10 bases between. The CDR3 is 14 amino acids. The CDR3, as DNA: TGTGCCAGCAGTTACTCGCCGGGGGATACTGAAGCTTTCTTT. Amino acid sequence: CASSYSPGDTEAFF.

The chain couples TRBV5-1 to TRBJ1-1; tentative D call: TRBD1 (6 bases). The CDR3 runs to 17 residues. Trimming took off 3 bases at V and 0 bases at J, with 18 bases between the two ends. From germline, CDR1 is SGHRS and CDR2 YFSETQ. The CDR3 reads CASSSKAGGQLNTEAFF. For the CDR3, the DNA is TGCGCCAGCAGCTCTAAAGCGGGGGGGCAGCTGAACACTGAAGCTTTCTTT.

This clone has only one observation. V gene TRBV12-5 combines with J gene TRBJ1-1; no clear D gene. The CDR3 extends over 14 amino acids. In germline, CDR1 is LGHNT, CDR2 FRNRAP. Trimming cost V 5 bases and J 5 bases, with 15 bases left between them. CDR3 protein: CASGLNLRETEAFF. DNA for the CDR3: TGTGCTAGTGGTCTCAACTTACGGGAGACTGAAGCTTTCTTT.

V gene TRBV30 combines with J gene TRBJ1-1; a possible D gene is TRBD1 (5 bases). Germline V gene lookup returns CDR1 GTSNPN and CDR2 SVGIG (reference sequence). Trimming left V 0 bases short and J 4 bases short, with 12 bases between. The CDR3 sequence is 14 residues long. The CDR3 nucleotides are TGTGCCTGGAGTGTAAAGGGGTCGACCACTGAAGCTTTCTTT. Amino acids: CAWSVKGSTTEAFF.

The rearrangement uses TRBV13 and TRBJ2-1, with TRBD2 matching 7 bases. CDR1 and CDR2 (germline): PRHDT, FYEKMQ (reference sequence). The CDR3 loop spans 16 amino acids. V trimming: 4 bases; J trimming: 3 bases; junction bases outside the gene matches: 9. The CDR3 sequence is CASSWGGRRDYNEQFF. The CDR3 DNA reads TGTGCCAGCAGCTGGGGGGGACGGCGGGACTACAATGAGCAGTTCTTC.

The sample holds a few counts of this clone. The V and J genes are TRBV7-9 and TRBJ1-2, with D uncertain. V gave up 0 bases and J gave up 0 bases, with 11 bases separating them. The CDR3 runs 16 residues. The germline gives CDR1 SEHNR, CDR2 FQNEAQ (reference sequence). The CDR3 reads CASSLAGGEANYGYTF. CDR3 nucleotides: TGTGCCAGCAGCTTAGCCGGTGGGGAGGCTAACTATGGCTACACCTTC.

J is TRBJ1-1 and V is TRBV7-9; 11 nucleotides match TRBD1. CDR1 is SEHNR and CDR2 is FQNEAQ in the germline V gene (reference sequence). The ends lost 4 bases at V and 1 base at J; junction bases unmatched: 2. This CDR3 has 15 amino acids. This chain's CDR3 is CASSWTGGRNTEAFF. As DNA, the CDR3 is TGTGCCAGCAGCTGGACAGGGGGCAGGAACACTGAAGCTTTCTTT.

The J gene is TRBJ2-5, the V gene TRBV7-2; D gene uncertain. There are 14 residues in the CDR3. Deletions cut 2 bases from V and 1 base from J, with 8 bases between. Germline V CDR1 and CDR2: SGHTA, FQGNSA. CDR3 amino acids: CASSLSAGQETQYF. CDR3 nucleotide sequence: TGTGCCAGCAGCTTATCCGCCGGCCAAGAGACCCAGTACTTC.

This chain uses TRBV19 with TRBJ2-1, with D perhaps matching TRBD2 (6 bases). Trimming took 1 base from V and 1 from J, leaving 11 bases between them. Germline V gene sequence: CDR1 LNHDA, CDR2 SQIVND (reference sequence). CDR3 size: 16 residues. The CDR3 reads CASSIGVGGSYNEQFF. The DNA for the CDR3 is TGTGCCAGTAGTATAGGGGTGGGAGGTTCCTACAATGAGCAGTTCTTC.

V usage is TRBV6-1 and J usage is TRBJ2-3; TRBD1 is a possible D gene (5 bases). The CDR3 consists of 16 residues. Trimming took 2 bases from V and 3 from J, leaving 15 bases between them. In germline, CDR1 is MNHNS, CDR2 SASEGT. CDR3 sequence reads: CASSERAGKRTDTQYF. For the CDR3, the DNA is TGTGCCAGCAGTGAACGGGCAGGGAAGAGGACAGATACGCAGTATTTT.

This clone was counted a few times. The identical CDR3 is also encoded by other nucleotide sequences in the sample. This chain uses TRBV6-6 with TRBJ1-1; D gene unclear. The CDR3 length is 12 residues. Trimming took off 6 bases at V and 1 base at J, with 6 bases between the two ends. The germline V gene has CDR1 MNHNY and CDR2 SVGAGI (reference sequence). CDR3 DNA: TGTGCCAGCAGCAACAAGAACACTGAAGCTTTCTTT. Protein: CASSNKNTEAFF.

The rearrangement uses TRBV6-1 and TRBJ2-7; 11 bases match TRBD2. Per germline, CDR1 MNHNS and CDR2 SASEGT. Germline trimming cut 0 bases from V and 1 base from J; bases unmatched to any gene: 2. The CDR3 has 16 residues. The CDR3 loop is CASSEATSGGSYEQYV. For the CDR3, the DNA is TGTGCCAGCAGTGAAGCAACTAGCGGGGGTTCCTACGAGCAGTACGTC.

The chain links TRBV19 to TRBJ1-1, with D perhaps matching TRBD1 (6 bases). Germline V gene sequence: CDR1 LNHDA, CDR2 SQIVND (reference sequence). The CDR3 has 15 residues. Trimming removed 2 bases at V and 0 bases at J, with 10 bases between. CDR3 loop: CASSIPNRVNTEAFF. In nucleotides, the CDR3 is TGTGCCAGTAGTATACCCAACAGGGTGAACACTGAAGCTTTCTTT.

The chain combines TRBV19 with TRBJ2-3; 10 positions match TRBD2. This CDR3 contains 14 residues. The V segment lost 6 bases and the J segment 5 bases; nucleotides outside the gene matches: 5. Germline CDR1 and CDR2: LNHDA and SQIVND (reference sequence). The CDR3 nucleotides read TGTGCCAGTAGCTTAGCGGGGGGCAGAGATACGCAGTATTTT. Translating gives CASSLAGGRDTQYF.

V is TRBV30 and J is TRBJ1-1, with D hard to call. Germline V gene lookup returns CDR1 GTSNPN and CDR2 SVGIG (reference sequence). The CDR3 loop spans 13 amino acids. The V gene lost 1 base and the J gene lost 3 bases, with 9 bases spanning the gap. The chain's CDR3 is CAWSETADTEAFF. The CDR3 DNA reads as TGTGCCTGGAGTGAGACGGCGGACACTGAAGCTTTCTTT. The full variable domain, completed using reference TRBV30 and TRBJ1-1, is SQTIHQWPATLVQPVGSPLSLECTVEGTSNPNLYWYRQAAGRGLQLLFYSVGIGQISSEVPQNLSASRPQDRQFILSSKKLLLSDSGFYLCAWSETADTEAFFGQGTRLTVV.

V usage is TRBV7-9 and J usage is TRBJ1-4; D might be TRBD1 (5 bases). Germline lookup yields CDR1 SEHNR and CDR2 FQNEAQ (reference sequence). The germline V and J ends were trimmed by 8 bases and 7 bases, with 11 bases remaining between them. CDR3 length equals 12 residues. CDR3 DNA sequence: TGTGCCAGCGCCTTGGGGGGTGAAAAACTGTTTTTT. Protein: CASALGGEKLFF.

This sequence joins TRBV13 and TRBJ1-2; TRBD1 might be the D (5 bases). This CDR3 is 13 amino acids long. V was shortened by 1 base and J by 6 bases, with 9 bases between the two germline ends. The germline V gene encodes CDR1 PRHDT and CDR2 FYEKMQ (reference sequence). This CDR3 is CASSLVAGHGYTF. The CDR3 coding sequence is TGTGCCAGCAGCTTAGTGGCAGGGCATGGCTACACCTTC. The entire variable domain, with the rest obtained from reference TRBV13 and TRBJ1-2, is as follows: AAGVIQSPRHLIKEKRETATLKCYPIPRHDTVYWYQQGPGQDPQFLISFYEKMQSDKGSIPDRFSAQQFSDYHSELNMSSLELGDSALYFCASSLVAGHGYTFGSGTRLTVV.

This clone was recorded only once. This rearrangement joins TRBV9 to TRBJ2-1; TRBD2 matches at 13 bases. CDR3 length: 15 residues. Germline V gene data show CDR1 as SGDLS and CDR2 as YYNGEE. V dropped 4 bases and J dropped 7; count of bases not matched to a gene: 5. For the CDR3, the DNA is TGTGCCAGCAGCCCTGGGACTAGCGGGAAAAATGAGCAGTTCTTC. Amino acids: CASSPGTSGKNEQFF. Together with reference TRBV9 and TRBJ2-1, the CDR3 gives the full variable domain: DSGVTQTPKHLITATGQRVTLRCSPRSGDLSVYWYQQSLDQGLQFLIQYYNGEERAKGNILERFSAQQFPDLHSELNLSSLELGDSALYFCASSPGTSGKNEQFFGPGTRLTVL.